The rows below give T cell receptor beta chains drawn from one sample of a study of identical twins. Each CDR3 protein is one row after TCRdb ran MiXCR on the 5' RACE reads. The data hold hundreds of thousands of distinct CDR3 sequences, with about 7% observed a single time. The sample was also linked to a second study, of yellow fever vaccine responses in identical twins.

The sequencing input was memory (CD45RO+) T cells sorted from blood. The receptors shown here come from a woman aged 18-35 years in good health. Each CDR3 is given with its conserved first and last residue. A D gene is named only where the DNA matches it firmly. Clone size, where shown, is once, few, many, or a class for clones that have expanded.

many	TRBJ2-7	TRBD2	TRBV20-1	TGCAGTGCTAGAGATGGGAGCGGGGTCTACGAGCAGTACTTC	CSARDGSGVYEQYF
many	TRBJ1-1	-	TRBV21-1	TGTGCCAGCATCGGGACCGTCGTCCTCTTAGCTTTCTTT	CASIGTVVLLAFF
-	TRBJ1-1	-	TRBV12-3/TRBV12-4	TGTGCCAGCAGTTTATTCGTGCAGGGCACTGAAGCTTTCTTT	CASSLFVQGTEAFF
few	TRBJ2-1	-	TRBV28	TGTGCCAGCAGTTTCTGGGGGGCCTACAATGAGCAGTTCTTC	CASSFWGAYNEQFF
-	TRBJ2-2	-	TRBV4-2	TGTGCCAGCAGCCTAAAAAGAGACTCGCTCGCGAACACCGGGGAGCTGTTTTTT	CASSLKRDSLANTGELFF
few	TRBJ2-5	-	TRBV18	TGTGCCAGCTCACCCCAAACTCAATCGGGAGAGACCCAGTACTTC	CASSPQTQSGETQYF
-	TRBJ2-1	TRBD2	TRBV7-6	TGTGCGTCCATACGGGGTACTAGCGGGAGTAAGGATGAGCAGTTCTTC	CASIRGTSGSKDEQFF
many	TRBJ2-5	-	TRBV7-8	TGTGCCAGCAGCTTCTTGCGGGAGACCCAGTACTTC	CASSFLRETQYF
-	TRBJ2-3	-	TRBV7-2	TGTGCCAGCAGCTTATGGGTGCGGGGAGGCACAGATACGCAGTATTTT	CASSLWVRGGTDTQYF
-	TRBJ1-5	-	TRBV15	TGTGCCACCAGATTCGGGCAGTTAAGGGATCAGCCCCAGCATTTT	CATRFGQLRDQPQHF
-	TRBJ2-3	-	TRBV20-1	TGCAGTGCTGGGTCAATGGGAGATACGCAGTATTTT	CSAGSMGDTQYF
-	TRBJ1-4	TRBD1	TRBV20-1	TGCAGTGCTAGAGGGGTGGACAGGGAAAAACTGTTTTTT	CSARGVDREKLFF
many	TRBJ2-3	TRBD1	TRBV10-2	TGCGCCAGCAGTGAAGGGGGACAGACAGATACGCAGTATTTT	CASSEGGQTDTQYF
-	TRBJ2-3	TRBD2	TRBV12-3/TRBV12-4	TGTGCCAGCAGTTTAGCTGCGACTAGCGGGAGACTACTCGCTAGCACAGATACGCAGTATTTT	CASSLAATSGRLLASTDTQYF
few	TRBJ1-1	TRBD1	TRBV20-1	TGCAGTGCTAGAGCGACAGGGTTGCACACTGAAGCTTTCTTT	CSARATGLHTEAFF
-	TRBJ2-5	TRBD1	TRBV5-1	TGCGCCAGCAGCTTGGGGCAGGGGGCGCGTCAAGAGACCCAGTACTTC	CASSLGQGARQETQYF
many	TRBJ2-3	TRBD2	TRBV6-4	TGTGCCAGCAGTGTACTAGCGGGGGAGCAGGATACGCAGTATTTT	CASSVLAGEQDTQYF
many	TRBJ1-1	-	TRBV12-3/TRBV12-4	TGTGCCAGCAGTTTAAGGTACAGAAGTATGAACACTGAAGCTTTCTTT	CASSLRYRSMNTEAFF
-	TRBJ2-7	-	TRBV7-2	TGTGCCAGCAGCTTAGGAGGTAGGGGGAGTCGGTACGAGCAGTACTTC	CASSLGGRGSRYEQYF
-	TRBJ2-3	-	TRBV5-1	TGCGCCAGCACCTCCGGGGCGGGGGCGGGCACAGATACGCAGTATTTT	CASTSGAGAGTDTQYF
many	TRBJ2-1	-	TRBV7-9	TGTGCCAGCAGCTTAGATGGGGGTCCCTACAATGAGCAGTTCTTC	CASSLDGGPYNEQFF
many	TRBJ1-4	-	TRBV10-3	TGTGCCATCAGTGAAGATGGGGGACGTGAAAAACTGTTTTTT	CAISEDGGREKLFF
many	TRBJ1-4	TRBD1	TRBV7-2	TGTGCCAGCAGCCACCGGGACAGGGGGGCAACTAATGAAAAACTGTTTTTT	CASSHRDRGATNEKLFF
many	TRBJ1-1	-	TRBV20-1	TGCAGTGCCCCCCTCCGGGGCGCCCCCCTTCGCTCCATCACTGAAGCTTTCTTT	CSAPLRGAPLRSITEAFF
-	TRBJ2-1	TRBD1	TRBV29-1	TGCAGCGGAGGGGACAGGGGGGGCAATGAGCAGTTCTTC	CSGGDRGGNEQFF
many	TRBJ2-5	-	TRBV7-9	TGTGCCACTGGCACAGGTGGGGAGACCCAGTACTTC	CATGTGGETQYF
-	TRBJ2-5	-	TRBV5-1	TGCGCCAGCAGCTTGGGTGGAGGGGGCCCAGAGACCCAGTACTTC	CASSLGGGGPETQYF
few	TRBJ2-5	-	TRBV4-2	TGTGCCAGCAGCCCATTAGCGGAGATCCAAGAGACCCAGTACTTC	CASSPLAEIQETQYF
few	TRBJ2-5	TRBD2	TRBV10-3	TGTGCCATCAGAACTAGCGGGGGGAACCAAGAGACCCAGTACTTC	CAIRTSGGNQETQYF